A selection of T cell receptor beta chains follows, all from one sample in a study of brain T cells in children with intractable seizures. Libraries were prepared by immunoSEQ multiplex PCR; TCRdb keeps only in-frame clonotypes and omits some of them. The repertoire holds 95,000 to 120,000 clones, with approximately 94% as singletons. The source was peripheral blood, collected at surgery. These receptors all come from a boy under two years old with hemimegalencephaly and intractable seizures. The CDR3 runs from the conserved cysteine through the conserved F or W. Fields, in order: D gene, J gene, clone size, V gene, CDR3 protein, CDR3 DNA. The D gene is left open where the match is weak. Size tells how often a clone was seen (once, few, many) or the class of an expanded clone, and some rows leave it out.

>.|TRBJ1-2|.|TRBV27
CASSPPGSNYGYTF
TGTGCCAGCAGTCCCCCGGGGAGCAACTATGGCTACACCTTC
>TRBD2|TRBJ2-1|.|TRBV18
CASFRLALYNEQFF
TGTGCCAGCTTTCGACTAGCGCTCTACAATGAGCAGTTCTTC
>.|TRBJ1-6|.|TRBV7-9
CASSERGAADNSPLHF
TGTGCCAGCAGCGAAAGGGGTGCCGCGGATAATTCACCCCTCCACTTT
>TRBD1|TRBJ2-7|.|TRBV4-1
CASSQEGPGQGEQYF
TGCGCCAGCAGCCAAGAGGGTCCGGGACAGGGCGAGCAGTACTTC
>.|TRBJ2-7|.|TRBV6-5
CASSYSRAYEQYF
TGTGCCAGCAGTTACTCCAGGGCCTACGAGCAGTACTTC
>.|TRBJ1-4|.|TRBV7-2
CASSLVDGEKLFF
TGTGCCAGCAGCTTAGTTGACGGTGAAAAACTGTTTTTT
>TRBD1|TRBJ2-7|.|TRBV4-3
CASSQKDRGPLDEQYF
TGCGCCAGCAGCCAGAAGGACAGGGGGCCCTTAGACGAGCAGTACTTC
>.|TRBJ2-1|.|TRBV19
CASSFNPIGNEQFF
TGTGCCAGTAGTTTTAACCCCATAGGCAATGAGCAGTTCTTC
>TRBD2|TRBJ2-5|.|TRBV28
CASTSNFLAGVGETQYF
TGTGCCAGCACTAGCAACTTCCTAGCGGGAGTGGGGGAGACCCAGTACTTC
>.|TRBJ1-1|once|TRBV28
CASSFGGAEAFF
TGTGCCAGCAGTTTTGGGGGAGCTGAAGCTTTCTTT
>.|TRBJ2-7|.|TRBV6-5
CASSYRQPGEQYF
TGTGCCAGCAGTTACAGGCAACCGGGCGAGCAGTACTTC
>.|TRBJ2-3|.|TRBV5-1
CASSLRQGNPDTQYF
TGCGCCAGCAGCTTGCGGCAGGGGAACCCAGATACGCAGTATTTT
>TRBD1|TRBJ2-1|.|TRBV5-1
CASSLALLGQDQFF
TGCGCCAGCAGCTTGGCACTGTTGGGACAGGATCAGTTCTTC
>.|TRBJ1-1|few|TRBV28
CASSTTGLSTEAFF
TGTGCCAGCAGCACAACAGGGTTGTCCACTGAAGCTTTCTTT
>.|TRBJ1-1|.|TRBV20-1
CSASLGANTEAFF
TGCAGTGCCAGTCTAGGGGCGAACACTGAAGCTTTCTTT
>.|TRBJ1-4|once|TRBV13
CASSLRTNEKLFF
TGTGCCAGCAGCTTAAGGACTAATGAAAAACTGTTTTTT
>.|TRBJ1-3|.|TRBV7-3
CASSLFQGNSSGNTIYF
TGTGCCAGCAGCTTATTTCAGGGAAACTCCTCTGGAAACACCATATATTTT
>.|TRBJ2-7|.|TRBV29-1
CSVNCYEQYF
TGCAGCGTTAACTGCTACGAGCAGTACTTC
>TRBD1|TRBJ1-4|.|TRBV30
CAWKGQGATNEKLFF
TGTGCCTGGAAGGGACAGGGCGCAACTAATGAAAAACTGTTTTTT
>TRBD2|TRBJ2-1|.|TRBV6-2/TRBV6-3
CASSARGRAQFRTSNEQFF
TGTGCCAGCAGTGCCCGGGGGAGGGCCCAGTTTCGAACCTCCAATGAGCAGTTCTTC
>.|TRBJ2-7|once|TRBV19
CASSIGQVRGGEQYF
TGTGCCAGTAGTATAGGACAGGTCCGAGGAGGCGAGCAGTACTTC
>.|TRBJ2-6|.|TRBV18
CASSRKGSGANVLTF
TGTGCCAGCTCACGGAAGGGATCTGGGGCCAACGTCCTGACTTTC
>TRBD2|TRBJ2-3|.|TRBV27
CASSRAGVHTQYF
TGTGCCAGCAGTCGGGCGGGGGTCCATACGCAGTATTTT
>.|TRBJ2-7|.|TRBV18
CASSPEGRPYEQYF
TGTGCCAGCTCACCGGAGGGGAGGCCCTACGAGCAGTACTTC
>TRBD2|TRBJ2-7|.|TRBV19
CASSRTSGSFEQYF
TGTGCCAGTAGTAGGACTAGCGGGAGTTTCGAGCAGTACTTC
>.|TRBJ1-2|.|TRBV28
CASSNLAGPYGYTF
TGTGCCAGCAGCAACCTAGCGGGGCCCTATGGCTACACCTTC
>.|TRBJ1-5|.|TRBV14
CASSQEGRGVGNQPQHF
TGTGCCAGCAGCCAAGAGGGGAGGGGAGTAGGCAATCAGCCCCAGCATTTT
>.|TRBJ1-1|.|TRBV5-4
CASSFSRGGTEAFF
TGTGCCAGCAGCTTTTCCAGGGGTGGCACTGAAGCTTTCTTT
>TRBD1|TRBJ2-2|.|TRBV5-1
CASSSSGTGLTGELFF
TGCGCCAGCAGCTCCTCCGGGACAGGCCTCACCGGGGAGCTGTTTTTT
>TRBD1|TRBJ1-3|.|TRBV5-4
CASSLQGVFSGNTIYF
TGTGCCAGCAGCTTGCAGGGGGTTTTTTCTGGAAACACCATATATTTT
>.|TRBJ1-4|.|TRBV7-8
CASSRLDTATNEKLFF
TGTGCCAGCAGCCGTCTGGACACCGCAACTAATGAAAAACTGTTTTTT
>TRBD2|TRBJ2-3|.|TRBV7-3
CASSRLAGGADTQYF
TGTGCCAGCAGCCGACTAGCGGGAGGGGCAGATACGCAGTATTTT